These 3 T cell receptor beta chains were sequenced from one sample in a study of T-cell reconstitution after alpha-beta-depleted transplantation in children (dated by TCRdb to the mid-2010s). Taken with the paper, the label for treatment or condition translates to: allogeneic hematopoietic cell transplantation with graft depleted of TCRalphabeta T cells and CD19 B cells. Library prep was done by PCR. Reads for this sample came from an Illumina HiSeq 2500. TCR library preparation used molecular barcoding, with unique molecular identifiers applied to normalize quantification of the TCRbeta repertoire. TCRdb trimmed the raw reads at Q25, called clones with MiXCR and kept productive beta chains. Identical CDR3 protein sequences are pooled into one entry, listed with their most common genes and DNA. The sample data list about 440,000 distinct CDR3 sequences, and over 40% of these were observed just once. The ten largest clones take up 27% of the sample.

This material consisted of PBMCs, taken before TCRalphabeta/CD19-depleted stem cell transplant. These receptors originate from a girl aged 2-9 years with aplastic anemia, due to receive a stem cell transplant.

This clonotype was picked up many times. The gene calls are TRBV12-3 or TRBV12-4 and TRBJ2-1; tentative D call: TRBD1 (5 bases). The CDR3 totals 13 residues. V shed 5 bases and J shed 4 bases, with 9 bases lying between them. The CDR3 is CASSGHGYNEQFF. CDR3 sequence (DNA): TGTGCCAGCAGTGGACATGGGTACAATGAGCAGTTCTTC.

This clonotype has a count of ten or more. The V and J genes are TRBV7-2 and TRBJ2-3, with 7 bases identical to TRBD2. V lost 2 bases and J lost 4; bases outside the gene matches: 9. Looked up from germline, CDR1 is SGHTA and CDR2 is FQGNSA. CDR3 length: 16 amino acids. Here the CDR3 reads CASSLPRLAGADTQYF. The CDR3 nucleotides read TGTGCCAGCAGCTTACCCCGACTTGCGGGAGCAGATACGCAGTATTTT.

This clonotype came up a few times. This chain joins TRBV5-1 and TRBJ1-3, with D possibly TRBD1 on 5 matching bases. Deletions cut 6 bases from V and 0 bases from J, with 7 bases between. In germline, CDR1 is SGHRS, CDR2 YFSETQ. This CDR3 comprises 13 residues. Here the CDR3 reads CASTGASGNTIYF. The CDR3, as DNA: TGCGCCAGCACCGGGGCCTCTGGAAACACCATATATTTT.